The 16 T cell receptor beta chains below come from one sample, sequenced in a study of blood T cells in healthy people across ages. For the second PCR, which ran for roughly 7 to 11 cycles, a sample-barcoded 5' primer and a J-beta primer mix were used. TCRdb ran MiXCR on the 5' RACE reads and lists one entry per CDR3 protein. The sample holds more than 700,000 distinct CDR3 sequences; about 53% are singletons and the top ten take around 40%. The sequencing input was blood. The receptors come from an elderly man in good health.

The V gene is TRBV9, the J gene TRBJ1-5, with a tentative D call TRBD1 (5 bases). Trimming took 2 bases from V and 5 from J, leaving 11 bases between them. In germline, CDR1 is SGDLS, CDR2 YYNGEE. The CDR3 contains 14 residues. CDR3 loop: CASSVGDSDQPQHF. The CDR3 nucleotides read TGTGCCAGCAGCGTGGGGGACTCGGATCAGCCCCAGCATTTT.

This chain connects TRBV5-1 to TRBJ1-2; 8 nucleotides match TRBD1. Germline V gene sequence: CDR1 SGHRS, CDR2 YFSETQ. V was pared by 0 bases and J by 1 base, with 14 bases of the junction left unmatched. This CDR3 is built from 19 residues. The CDR3 region is CASSLAFGEDRAHNYGYTF. CDR3 DNA: TGCGCCAGCAGCTTGGCCTTCGGTGAGGACAGGGCGCATAACTATGGCTACACCTTC.

This clonotype appeared a single time. At one end the junction does not follow the germline gene, possibly because of a read error. J is TRBJ2-1 and V is TRBV20-1; 10 bases map to TRBD2. The CDR3 is 18 amino acids. Germline CDR1 DFQATT, CDR2 SNEGSKA (reference sequence). CDR3 region: CGARDLKRTSGSYNEQFF. CDR3 DNA: TGCGGTGCTAGAGATCTTAAAAGGACTAGCGGCTCCTACAATGAGCAGTTCTTC.

This clonotype was counted between two and nine times. V gene TRBV6-5 combines with J gene TRBJ2-7; unclear D gene. Germline V gene sequence: CDR1 MNHEY, CDR2 SVGAGI. This CDR3 spans 15 amino acids. Trimming shortened V by 2 bases and J by 3 bases, and 14 bases separated the two germline ends. CDR3 sequence reads: CASSYVASSHYEQYF. DNA of the CDR3: TGTGCCAGCAGTTACGTTGCATCCTCCCACTACGAGCAGTACTTC.

V is TRBV20-1 and J is TRBJ2-7, with 11 positions matching TRBD2. The germline V gene has CDR1 DFQATT and CDR2 SNEGSKA (reference sequence). This CDR3 has 15 amino acids. With 6 bases clipped from V and 7 bases from J, the junction kept 14 bases outside the gene matches. The CDR3 sequence: CSAYPLAGVYNEQYF. The CDR3 region has the DNA TGCAGTGCGTACCCACTAGCGGGAGTCTACAATGAGCAGTACTTC.

The chain has TRBV6-5 and TRBJ2-1; 11 bases line up with TRBD2. The V segment lost 3 bases and the J segment 7 bases; nucleotides outside the gene matches: 5. The germline gives CDR1 MNHEY, CDR2 SVGAGI. The CDR3 runs 15 residues. This CDR3 reads CASSYIAGGWNEQFF. The CDR3 DNA sequence: TGTGCCAGCAGTTATATAGCGGGAGGGTGGAATGAGCAGTTCTTC.

The rearrangement uses TRBV28 and TRBJ2-1, with a tentative D call TRBD1 (6 bases). The length of the CDR3 is 17 residues. V was shortened by 5 bases and J by 2 bases, with 19 bases between the two germline ends. The germline V gene has CDR1 MDHEN and CDR2 SYDVKM. The CDR3 region has the DNA TGTGCCAGCAGTACTATAACGTTGGGACAAACCTACAATGAGCAGTTCTTC. This sequence encodes CASSTITLGQTYNEQFF.

This chain links TRBV6-2 or TRBV6-3 with TRBJ2-3, with D perhaps being TRBD1 or TRBD2 (5 bases each). The V end was cut by 8 bases, the J end by 14 bases, with 23 bases between. Germline loops: CDR1 MNHEY, CDR2 SVGEGT. The CDR3 sequence is 13 residues long. CDR3 loop: CASRDHGLRYAYF. CDR3 coding DNA: TGTGCCAGCCGGGACCATGGCCTCAGATACGCGTATTTT.

This clonotype was counted a few times. The chain employs TRBV29-1 and TRBJ2-7, with unresolved D. V was cut by 4 bases and J by 6 bases, with 10 bases left in between. CDR1 and CDR2 (germline): SQVTM, ANQGSEA. CDR3 length: 11 amino acids. The CDR3 loop is CSVAGSAEQYF. CDR3 nucleotide sequence: TGCAGCGTTGCCGGTTCTGCCGAGCAGTACTTC.

This clonotype occurred once. Mismatch with germline at one junction end may stem from a read error. The CDR3 region is CSALDSLTDMQYF. In nucleotides, the CDR3 is TGCAGTGCTCTGGACAGCCTCACAGATATGCAGTATTTT. The rearrangement links TRBV20-1 to TRBJ2-3; possible D gene TRBD1, 6 bases. The germline V gene has CDR1 DFQATT and CDR2 SNEGSKA (reference sequence). CDR3 size: 13 residues.

This clonotype has just one count. A much larger clone lies one base from this, so it may be a read error. The rearrangement joins TRBV28 to TRBJ2-7; 14 bases map to TRBD2. The junction had 16 bases not matched to a gene; V was cut back by 5 bases and J by 10 bases. CDR1 MDHEN and CDR2 SYDVKM come from the germline V gene. The CDR3 loop spans 17 amino acids. As DNA, the CDR3 is TGTGCCAGCAGTCCCCTGGGACTAGCGGGAGACTCTGAGATCCAGTACTTC. This codes for CASSPLGLAGDSEIQYF.

This clonotype was detected a few times. The chain is built from TRBV21-1 and TRBJ2-5; TRBD2, as called in the table, went unchecked against the DNA. TRBV21-1 is described as a pseudogene. The CDR3 is made up of 14 amino acids. The CDR3 is CASSKGQSGETQYF. Written as DNA, the CDR3 is TGTGCCAGCAGCAAAGGACAGTCCGGGGAGACCCAGTACTTC.

In this sample, this clonotype turned up a few times. J is TRBJ2-6 and V is TRBV29-1; D call uncertain. V gave up 4 bases and J gave up 5 bases, with 6 bases separating them. The CDR3 consists of 12 residues. Germline loops: CDR1 SQVTM, CDR2 ANQGSEA. The CDR3 protein is CSVGDRANVLTF. CDR3 in DNA: TGCAGCGTTGGCGACAGGGCCAACGTCCTGACTTTC.

This chain links TRBV29-1 with TRBJ2-7, with 15 nucleotides matching TRBD2. This CDR3 region has 16 residues. Per the germline V gene, CDR1 is SQVTM and CDR2 is ANQGSEA. With 6 bases clipped from V and 2 bases from J, the junction kept 8 bases outside the gene matches. The CDR3 loop reads CSVLGTSGRSTYEQYF. The DNA of the CDR3 is TGCAGCGTCCTAGGGACTAGCGGGAGGAGCACCTACGAGCAGTACTTC.

The chain carries TRBV11-2 and TRBJ1-5, with TRBD1 identical over 7 bases. J was trimmed by 5 bases and V by 6 bases; bases with no gene match: 4. Germline assignment: CDR1 SGHAT and CDR2 FQNNGV. This CDR3 is 13 amino acids long. The CDR3 sequence: CASSQGVDQPQHF. DNA of the CDR3: TGTGCCAGCAGTCAGGGGGTAGATCAGCCCCAGCATTTT.

The chain combines TRBV2 with TRBJ2-5; D might be TRBD1 or TRBD2, each matching 5 bases. V gave up 8 bases and J gave up 2 bases, with 12 bases separating them. Looked up from germline, CDR1 is SNHLY and CDR2 is FYNNEI. This CDR3 is built from 13 residues. The CDR3 DNA reads as TGTGCCAGCCGTGGGGGTTGGCAAGAGACCCAGTACTTC. Translation gives CASRGGWQETQYF.